This paragraph reports one T cell receptor (beta chain). Antigen specificity is unknown. The sample belongs to a study of T cell responses to AZD1222 COVID-19 vaccine. Looking at the study overall: Second doses at about 4 or about 12 weeks were pooled. Whole-study findings and limits: Females outnumbered males among donors, who were mostly white British; clonal diversity was possibly underestimated.

Germline lookup yields CDR1 SGHRS and CDR2 YFSETQ. CDR3 length: 17 amino acids. The ends were cut back, 3 bases at V and 1 base at J, with 19 bases in the middle. TCRdb's copy holds only in-frame clones and misses some; the assay was immunoSEQ multiplex PCR. Found here are roughly 120,000 clones, 70% to 90% of them singletons; the top ten hold 3.5% to 4.5%. This clonotype was sampled from an adult in good health. Sequenced material: peripheral blood, taken on day 0 of AZD1222 vaccination. V is TRBV5-1 and J is TRBJ1-1; a possible D gene is TRBD1 (6 bases). This CDR3 is CASSSPGQLLENTEAFF. The CDR3, as DNA: TGCGCCAGCAGCTCCCCGGGACAACTCCTGGAGAACACTGAAGCTTTCTTT.